A selection of T cell receptor beta chains follows, all from one sample in a study of breast tumors, draining lymph nodes, adjacent tissues. TCRdb re-called the multiplex PCR reads through MiXCR, storing one row per CDR3 protein. The data show some 170,000 distinct CDR3 sequences, roughly a third seen once. Sequencing was done on a sample of axillary lymph node tissue. The receptors here all came from a female donor with breast cancer. Some clones in this sample may be carry-over from other donors' samples. The CDR3 runs from the conserved cysteine through the conserved F or W.

j_call: TRBJ2-5
v_call: TRBV7-9
cdr3_aa: CASSFDSSRETQYF

j_call: TRBJ2-1
v_call: TRBV20-1
cdr3_aa: CSAPPWRGSREQFF

j_call: TRBJ2-3
v_call: TRBV28
cdr3_aa: CATIALAPSTDTQYF

j_call: TRBJ2-3
v_call: TRBV29-1
cdr3_aa: CSVGRGDTQYF

j_call: TRBJ1-5
v_call: TRBV10-3
cdr3_aa: CAISERVGNQPQHF

j_call: TRBJ2-6
v_call: TRBV5-1
cdr3_aa: CASSAPGQASSGANVLTF

j_call: TRBJ1-1
v_call: TRBV9
cdr3_aa: CASSASGGGTEAFF

j_call: TRBJ1-6
v_call: TRBV9
cdr3_aa: CASSSRDRSYNYPLHF

j_call: TRBJ2-5
v_call: TRBV28
cdr3_aa: CASSPLVGLNGKTQYF

j_call: TRBJ1-6
v_call: TRBV2
cdr3_aa: CASREYSTRDSPLHF

j_call: TRBJ2-7
v_call: TRBV20-1
cdr3_aa: CSARKVQAYEQYF

j_call: TRBJ2-3
v_call: TRBV12-3/TRBV12-4
cdr3_aa: CASRKTGIGEDTQYF

j_call: TRBJ2-3
v_call: TRBV30
cdr3_aa: CAWSPLGSSTDTQYF

j_call: TRBJ2-1
v_call: TRBV6-6
cdr3_aa: CASSPARDYNVQFF

j_call: TRBJ1-4
v_call: TRBV15
cdr3_aa: CATILTGTGNEKLFF

j_call: TRBJ1-2
v_call: TRBV14
cdr3_aa: CASSSRGKYYGYTF

j_call: TRBJ1-5
v_call: TRBV6-6
cdr3_aa: CASSHPGIQHF

j_call: TRBJ1-3
v_call: TRBV7-6
cdr3_aa: CASSSVHYSGNTIYF

j_call: TRBJ2-7
v_call: TRBV20-1
cdr3_aa: CSAAPTAATSEQYF

j_call: TRBJ2-7
v_call: TRBV28
cdr3_aa: CASSPSGGYEQYF

j_call: TRBJ1-6
v_call: TRBV2
cdr3_aa: CAGSGQGVKNSPLHF

j_call: TRBJ2-3
v_call: TRBV20-1
cdr3_aa: CSARDLRVTDTQYF

j_call: TRBJ2-3
v_call: TRBV5-6
cdr3_aa: CASSLESRASADTQYF

j_call: TRBJ2-7
v_call: TRBV13
cdr3_aa: CASSSNSYEQYF

j_call: TRBJ1-2
v_call: TRBV15
cdr3_aa: CATSRGQGYGYTF

j_call: TRBJ1-4
v_call: TRBV28
cdr3_aa: CASSPGIRDSEKLFF

j_call: TRBJ2-7
v_call: TRBV13
cdr3_aa: CASSLPSGSYEQYF

j_call: TRBJ2-1
v_call: TRBV24-1
cdr3_aa: CASSLFSSPYNGQFF

j_call: TRBJ1-2
v_call: TRBV12-3/TRBV12-4
cdr3_aa: CASRFGRSGYGYTF

j_call: TRBJ2-1
v_call: TRBV5-1
cdr3_aa: CASSRGGSDSNEQFF

j_call: TRBJ2-1
v_call: TRBV10-3
cdr3_aa: CAVSIGRGGSYNEQFF

j_call: TRBJ2-5
v_call: TRBV5-8
cdr3_aa: CASSLVGALQETQYF

j_call: TRBJ2-5
v_call: TRBV11-3
cdr3_aa: CASSLAGREETQYF

j_call: TRBJ1-2
v_call: TRBV6-5
cdr3_aa: CASSHLPAVYGYTF

j_call: TRBJ1-4
v_call: TRBV5-1
cdr3_aa: CASSRQNPHEKLFF

j_call: TRBJ2-7
v_call: TRBV7-2
cdr3_aa: CASSLGRTASYEQYF

j_call: TRBJ2-1
v_call: TRBV12-3/TRBV12-4
cdr3_aa: CASSFQIRGSSYNEQFF

j_call: TRBJ1-5
v_call: TRBV20-1
cdr3_aa: CSAWGGTDQPQHF

j_call: TRBJ2-1
v_call: TRBV7-7
cdr3_aa: CASSRTSGGLNEQFF

j_call: TRBJ2-1
v_call: TRBV12-5
cdr3_aa: CASGFGDRVSNEQFF

j_call: TRBJ1-5
v_call: TRBV12-3/TRBV12-4
cdr3_aa: CASRGGQGAGKQPQHF

j_call: TRBJ2-3
v_call: TRBV10-2
cdr3_aa: CASSTRFTGITDTQYF

j_call: TRBJ2-5
v_call: TRBV19
cdr3_aa: CASSKTGSGETQYF

j_call: TRBJ2-7
v_call: TRBV6-5
cdr3_aa: CASSYALAGHYEQYF

j_call: TRBJ2-7
v_call: TRBV19
cdr3_aa: CASSISSGVYEQYF

j_call: TRBJ2-2
v_call: TRBV7-3
cdr3_aa: CASSRPWDQNTGEPFF

j_call: TRBJ2-1
v_call: TRBV7-2
cdr3_aa: CASRVSEEQFF

j_call: TRBJ1-2
v_call: TRBV5-8
cdr3_aa: CASSLGQPYGYTF